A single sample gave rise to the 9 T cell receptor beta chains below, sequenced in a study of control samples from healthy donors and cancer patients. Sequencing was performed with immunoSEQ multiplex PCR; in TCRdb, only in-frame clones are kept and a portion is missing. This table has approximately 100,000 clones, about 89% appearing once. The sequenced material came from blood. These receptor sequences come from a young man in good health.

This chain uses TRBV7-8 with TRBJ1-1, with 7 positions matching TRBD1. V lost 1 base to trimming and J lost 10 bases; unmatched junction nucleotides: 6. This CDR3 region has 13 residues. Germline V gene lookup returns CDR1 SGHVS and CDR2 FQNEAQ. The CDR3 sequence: CASSLEAGGRAFF. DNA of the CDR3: TGTGCCAGCAGCTTAGAGGCAGGGGGGAGAGCTTTCTTT.

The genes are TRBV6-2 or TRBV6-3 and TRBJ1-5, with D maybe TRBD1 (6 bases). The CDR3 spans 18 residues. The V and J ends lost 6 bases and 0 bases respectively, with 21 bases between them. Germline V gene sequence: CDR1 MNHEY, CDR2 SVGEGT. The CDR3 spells CASSPLGQPRYSNQPQHF. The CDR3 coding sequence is TGTGCCAGCAGCCCCCTCGGACAGCCACGATATAGCAATCAGCCCCAGCATTTT.

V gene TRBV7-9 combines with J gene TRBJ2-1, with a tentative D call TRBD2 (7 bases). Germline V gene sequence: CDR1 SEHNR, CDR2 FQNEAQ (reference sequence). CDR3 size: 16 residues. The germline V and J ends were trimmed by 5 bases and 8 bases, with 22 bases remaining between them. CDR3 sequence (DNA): TGTGCCAGCAGCCTGGGGGGCGGGGGTCTGGTGGATGAGCAGTTCTTC. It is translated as CASSLGGGGLVDEQFF.

CDR3: CASSFAGANYGYTF. The CDR3 DNA is TGTGCCAGCAGCTTCGCGGGGGCTAACTATGGCTACACCTTC. The chain has TRBV11-2 and TRBJ1-2, with a tentative D call TRBD1 (5 bases). Trimming removed 3 bases from V and 0 bases from J, with 8 bases in between. Germline V gives CDR1 SGHAT, CDR2 FQNNGV. The CDR3 runs 14 residues. The full variable domain, with the rest looked up from reference TRBV11-2 and TRBJ1-2, is EAGVAQSPRYKIIEKRQSVAFWCNPISGHATLYWYQQILGQGPKLLIQFQNNGVVDDSQLPKDRFSAERLKGVDSTLKIQPAKLEDSAVYLCASSFAGANYGYTFGSGTRLTVV.

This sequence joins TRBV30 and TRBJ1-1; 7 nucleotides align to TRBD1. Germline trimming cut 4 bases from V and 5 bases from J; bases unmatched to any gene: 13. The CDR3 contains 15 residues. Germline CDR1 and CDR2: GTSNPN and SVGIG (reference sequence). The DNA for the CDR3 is TGTGCCTGGAAACCCCCTGGAGCAGGGGGGACTGAAGCTTTCTTT. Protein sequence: CAWKPPGAGGTEAFF.

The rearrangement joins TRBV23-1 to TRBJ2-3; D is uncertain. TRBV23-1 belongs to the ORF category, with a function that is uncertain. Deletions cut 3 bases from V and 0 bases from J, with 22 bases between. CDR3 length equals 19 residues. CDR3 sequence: CASSQVNGRPPISTDTQYF. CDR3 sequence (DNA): TGCGCCAGCAGTCAGGTTAACGGCCGACCCCCCATTAGCACAGATACGCAGTATTTT.

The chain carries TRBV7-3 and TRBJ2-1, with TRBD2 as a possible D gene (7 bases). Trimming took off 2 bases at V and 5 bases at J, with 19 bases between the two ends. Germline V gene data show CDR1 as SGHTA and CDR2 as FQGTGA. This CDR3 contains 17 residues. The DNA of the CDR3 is TGTGCCAGCAGCTTACTTGGCGGGGGCTCGGTTGACAATGAGCAGTTCTTC. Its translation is CASSLLGGGSVDNEQFF. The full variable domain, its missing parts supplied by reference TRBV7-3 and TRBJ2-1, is GAGVSQTPSNKVTEKGKYVELRCDPISGHTALYWYRQSLGQGPEFLIYFQGTGAADDSGLPNDRFFAVRPEGSVSTLKIQRTERGDSAVYLCASSLLGGGSVDNEQFFGPGTRLTVL.

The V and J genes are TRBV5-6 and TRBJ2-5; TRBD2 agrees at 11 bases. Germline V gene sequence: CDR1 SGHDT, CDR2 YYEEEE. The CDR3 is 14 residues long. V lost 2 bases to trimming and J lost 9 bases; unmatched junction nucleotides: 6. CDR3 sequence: CASSFLAGGSAQYF. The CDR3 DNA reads TGTGCCAGCAGCTTTCTAGCGGGGGGCTCGGCCCAGTACTTC.

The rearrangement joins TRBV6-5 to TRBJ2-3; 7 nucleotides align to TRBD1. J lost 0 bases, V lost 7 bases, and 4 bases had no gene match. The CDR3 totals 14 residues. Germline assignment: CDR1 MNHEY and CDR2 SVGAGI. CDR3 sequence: CASTRDSSTDTQYF. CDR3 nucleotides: TGTGCCAGCACCCGGGACAGTAGCACAGATACGCAGTATTTT.